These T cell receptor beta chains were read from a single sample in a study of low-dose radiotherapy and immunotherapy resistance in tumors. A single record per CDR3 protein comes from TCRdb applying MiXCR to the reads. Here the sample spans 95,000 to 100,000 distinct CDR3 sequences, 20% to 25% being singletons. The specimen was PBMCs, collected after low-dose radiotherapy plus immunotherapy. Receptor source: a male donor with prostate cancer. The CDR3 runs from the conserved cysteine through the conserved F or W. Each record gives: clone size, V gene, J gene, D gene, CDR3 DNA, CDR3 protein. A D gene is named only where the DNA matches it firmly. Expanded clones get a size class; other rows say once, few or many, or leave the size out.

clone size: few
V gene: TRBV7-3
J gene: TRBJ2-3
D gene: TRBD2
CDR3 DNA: TGTGCCAGCAGCTCCCTAGCGGGGGCGGGCACAGATACGCAGTATTTT
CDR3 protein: CASSSLAGAGTDTQYF

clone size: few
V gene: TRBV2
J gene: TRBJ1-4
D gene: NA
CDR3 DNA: TGTGCCAGCACTAGAGGCGGGGGCGGGGATGAAAAACTGTTTTTT
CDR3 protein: CASTRGGGGDEKLFF

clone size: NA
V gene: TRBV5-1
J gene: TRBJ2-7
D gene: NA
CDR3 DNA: TGCGCCAGCAGCGGTGACTACGAGCAGTACTTC
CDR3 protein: CASSGDYEQYF

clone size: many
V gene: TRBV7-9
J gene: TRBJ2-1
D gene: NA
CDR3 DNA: TGTGCCAGCAGCTTACAATCGGAAGGCGATGAGCAGTTCTTC
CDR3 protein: CASSLQSEGDEQFF

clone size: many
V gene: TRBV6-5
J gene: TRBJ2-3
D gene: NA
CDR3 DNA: TGTGCCAGCAGACGGGGGTCCCCGAGAGATACGCAGTATTTT
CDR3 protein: CASRRGSPRDTQYF

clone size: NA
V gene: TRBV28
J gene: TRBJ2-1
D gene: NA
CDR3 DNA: TGTGCCAGCAGGAGAGGGGGGAGCTCCTACAATGAGCAGTTCTTC
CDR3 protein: CASRRGGSSYNEQFF

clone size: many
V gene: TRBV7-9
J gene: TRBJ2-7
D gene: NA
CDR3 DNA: TGTGCCAGCAGCTTAGGGAGACTAGACGCCTACGAGCAGTACTTC
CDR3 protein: CASSLGRLDAYEQYF

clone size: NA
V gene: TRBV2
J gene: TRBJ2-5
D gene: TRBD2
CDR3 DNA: TGTGCCAGCAGTGGTGTAATTGAAGGAGCGGGGAGAGGCGAGACCCAGTACTTC
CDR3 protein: CASSGVIEGAGRGETQYF

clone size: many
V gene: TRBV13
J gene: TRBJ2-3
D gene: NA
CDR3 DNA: TGTGCCAGCAGTGTAGGGGGAGCAGTAGATACGCAGTATTTT
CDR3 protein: CASSVGGAVDTQYF

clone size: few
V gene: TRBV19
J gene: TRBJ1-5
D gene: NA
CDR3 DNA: TGTGCCAGTAGTTCAGAGGCGGTGAGTCAGCCCCAGCATTTT
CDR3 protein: CASSSEAVSQPQHF

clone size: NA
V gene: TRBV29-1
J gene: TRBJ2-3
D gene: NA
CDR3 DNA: TGCAGCGTTGCCGGCGATATAGGCACAGATACGCAGTATTTT
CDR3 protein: CSVAGDIGTDTQYF

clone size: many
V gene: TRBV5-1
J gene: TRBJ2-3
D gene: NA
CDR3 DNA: TGCGCCAGCAGTAGGCGCAATCCTAGCACAGATACGCAGTATTTT
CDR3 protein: CASSRRNPSTDTQYF

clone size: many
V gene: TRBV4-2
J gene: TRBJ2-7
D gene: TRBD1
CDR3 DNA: TGTGCCAGCAGCCAGCCCTCCGGGACAGCATCCTACGAGCAGTACTTC
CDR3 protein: CASSQPSGTASYEQYF

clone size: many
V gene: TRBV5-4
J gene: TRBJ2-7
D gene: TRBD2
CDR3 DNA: TGTGCCAGCAGCCCTCTAGCGGGGGGGCCGAACGAGCAGTACTTC
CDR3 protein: CASSPLAGGPNEQYF

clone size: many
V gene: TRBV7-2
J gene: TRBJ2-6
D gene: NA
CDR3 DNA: TGTGCCAGCAGCCCCGGGAACTCTGGGGCCAACGTCCTGACTTTC
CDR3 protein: CASSPGNSGANVLTF

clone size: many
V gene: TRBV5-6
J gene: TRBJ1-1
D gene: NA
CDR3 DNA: TGTGCCAGCAGCTCCATGGGTAGTGGCCCGAACACTGAAGCTTTCTTT
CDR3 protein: CASSSMGSGPNTEAFF